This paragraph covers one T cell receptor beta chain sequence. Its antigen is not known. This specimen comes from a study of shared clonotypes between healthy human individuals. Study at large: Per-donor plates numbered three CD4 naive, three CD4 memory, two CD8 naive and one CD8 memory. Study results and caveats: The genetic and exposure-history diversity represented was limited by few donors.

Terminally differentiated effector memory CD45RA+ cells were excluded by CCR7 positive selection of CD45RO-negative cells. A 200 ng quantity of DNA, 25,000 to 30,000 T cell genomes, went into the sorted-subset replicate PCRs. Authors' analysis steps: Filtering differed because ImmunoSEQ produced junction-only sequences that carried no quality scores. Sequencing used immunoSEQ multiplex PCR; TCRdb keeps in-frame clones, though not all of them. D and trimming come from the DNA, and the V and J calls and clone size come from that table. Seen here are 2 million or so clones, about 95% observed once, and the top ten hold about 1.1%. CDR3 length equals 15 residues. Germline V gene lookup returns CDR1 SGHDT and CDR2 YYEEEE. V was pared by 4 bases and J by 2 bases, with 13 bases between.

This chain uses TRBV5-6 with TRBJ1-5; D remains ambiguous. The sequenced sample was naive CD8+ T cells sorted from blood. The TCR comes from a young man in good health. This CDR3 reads CASSLREGGNQPQHF. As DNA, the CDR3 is TGTGCCAGCAGCCTGAGGGAAGGTGGCAATCAGCCCCAGCATTTT.